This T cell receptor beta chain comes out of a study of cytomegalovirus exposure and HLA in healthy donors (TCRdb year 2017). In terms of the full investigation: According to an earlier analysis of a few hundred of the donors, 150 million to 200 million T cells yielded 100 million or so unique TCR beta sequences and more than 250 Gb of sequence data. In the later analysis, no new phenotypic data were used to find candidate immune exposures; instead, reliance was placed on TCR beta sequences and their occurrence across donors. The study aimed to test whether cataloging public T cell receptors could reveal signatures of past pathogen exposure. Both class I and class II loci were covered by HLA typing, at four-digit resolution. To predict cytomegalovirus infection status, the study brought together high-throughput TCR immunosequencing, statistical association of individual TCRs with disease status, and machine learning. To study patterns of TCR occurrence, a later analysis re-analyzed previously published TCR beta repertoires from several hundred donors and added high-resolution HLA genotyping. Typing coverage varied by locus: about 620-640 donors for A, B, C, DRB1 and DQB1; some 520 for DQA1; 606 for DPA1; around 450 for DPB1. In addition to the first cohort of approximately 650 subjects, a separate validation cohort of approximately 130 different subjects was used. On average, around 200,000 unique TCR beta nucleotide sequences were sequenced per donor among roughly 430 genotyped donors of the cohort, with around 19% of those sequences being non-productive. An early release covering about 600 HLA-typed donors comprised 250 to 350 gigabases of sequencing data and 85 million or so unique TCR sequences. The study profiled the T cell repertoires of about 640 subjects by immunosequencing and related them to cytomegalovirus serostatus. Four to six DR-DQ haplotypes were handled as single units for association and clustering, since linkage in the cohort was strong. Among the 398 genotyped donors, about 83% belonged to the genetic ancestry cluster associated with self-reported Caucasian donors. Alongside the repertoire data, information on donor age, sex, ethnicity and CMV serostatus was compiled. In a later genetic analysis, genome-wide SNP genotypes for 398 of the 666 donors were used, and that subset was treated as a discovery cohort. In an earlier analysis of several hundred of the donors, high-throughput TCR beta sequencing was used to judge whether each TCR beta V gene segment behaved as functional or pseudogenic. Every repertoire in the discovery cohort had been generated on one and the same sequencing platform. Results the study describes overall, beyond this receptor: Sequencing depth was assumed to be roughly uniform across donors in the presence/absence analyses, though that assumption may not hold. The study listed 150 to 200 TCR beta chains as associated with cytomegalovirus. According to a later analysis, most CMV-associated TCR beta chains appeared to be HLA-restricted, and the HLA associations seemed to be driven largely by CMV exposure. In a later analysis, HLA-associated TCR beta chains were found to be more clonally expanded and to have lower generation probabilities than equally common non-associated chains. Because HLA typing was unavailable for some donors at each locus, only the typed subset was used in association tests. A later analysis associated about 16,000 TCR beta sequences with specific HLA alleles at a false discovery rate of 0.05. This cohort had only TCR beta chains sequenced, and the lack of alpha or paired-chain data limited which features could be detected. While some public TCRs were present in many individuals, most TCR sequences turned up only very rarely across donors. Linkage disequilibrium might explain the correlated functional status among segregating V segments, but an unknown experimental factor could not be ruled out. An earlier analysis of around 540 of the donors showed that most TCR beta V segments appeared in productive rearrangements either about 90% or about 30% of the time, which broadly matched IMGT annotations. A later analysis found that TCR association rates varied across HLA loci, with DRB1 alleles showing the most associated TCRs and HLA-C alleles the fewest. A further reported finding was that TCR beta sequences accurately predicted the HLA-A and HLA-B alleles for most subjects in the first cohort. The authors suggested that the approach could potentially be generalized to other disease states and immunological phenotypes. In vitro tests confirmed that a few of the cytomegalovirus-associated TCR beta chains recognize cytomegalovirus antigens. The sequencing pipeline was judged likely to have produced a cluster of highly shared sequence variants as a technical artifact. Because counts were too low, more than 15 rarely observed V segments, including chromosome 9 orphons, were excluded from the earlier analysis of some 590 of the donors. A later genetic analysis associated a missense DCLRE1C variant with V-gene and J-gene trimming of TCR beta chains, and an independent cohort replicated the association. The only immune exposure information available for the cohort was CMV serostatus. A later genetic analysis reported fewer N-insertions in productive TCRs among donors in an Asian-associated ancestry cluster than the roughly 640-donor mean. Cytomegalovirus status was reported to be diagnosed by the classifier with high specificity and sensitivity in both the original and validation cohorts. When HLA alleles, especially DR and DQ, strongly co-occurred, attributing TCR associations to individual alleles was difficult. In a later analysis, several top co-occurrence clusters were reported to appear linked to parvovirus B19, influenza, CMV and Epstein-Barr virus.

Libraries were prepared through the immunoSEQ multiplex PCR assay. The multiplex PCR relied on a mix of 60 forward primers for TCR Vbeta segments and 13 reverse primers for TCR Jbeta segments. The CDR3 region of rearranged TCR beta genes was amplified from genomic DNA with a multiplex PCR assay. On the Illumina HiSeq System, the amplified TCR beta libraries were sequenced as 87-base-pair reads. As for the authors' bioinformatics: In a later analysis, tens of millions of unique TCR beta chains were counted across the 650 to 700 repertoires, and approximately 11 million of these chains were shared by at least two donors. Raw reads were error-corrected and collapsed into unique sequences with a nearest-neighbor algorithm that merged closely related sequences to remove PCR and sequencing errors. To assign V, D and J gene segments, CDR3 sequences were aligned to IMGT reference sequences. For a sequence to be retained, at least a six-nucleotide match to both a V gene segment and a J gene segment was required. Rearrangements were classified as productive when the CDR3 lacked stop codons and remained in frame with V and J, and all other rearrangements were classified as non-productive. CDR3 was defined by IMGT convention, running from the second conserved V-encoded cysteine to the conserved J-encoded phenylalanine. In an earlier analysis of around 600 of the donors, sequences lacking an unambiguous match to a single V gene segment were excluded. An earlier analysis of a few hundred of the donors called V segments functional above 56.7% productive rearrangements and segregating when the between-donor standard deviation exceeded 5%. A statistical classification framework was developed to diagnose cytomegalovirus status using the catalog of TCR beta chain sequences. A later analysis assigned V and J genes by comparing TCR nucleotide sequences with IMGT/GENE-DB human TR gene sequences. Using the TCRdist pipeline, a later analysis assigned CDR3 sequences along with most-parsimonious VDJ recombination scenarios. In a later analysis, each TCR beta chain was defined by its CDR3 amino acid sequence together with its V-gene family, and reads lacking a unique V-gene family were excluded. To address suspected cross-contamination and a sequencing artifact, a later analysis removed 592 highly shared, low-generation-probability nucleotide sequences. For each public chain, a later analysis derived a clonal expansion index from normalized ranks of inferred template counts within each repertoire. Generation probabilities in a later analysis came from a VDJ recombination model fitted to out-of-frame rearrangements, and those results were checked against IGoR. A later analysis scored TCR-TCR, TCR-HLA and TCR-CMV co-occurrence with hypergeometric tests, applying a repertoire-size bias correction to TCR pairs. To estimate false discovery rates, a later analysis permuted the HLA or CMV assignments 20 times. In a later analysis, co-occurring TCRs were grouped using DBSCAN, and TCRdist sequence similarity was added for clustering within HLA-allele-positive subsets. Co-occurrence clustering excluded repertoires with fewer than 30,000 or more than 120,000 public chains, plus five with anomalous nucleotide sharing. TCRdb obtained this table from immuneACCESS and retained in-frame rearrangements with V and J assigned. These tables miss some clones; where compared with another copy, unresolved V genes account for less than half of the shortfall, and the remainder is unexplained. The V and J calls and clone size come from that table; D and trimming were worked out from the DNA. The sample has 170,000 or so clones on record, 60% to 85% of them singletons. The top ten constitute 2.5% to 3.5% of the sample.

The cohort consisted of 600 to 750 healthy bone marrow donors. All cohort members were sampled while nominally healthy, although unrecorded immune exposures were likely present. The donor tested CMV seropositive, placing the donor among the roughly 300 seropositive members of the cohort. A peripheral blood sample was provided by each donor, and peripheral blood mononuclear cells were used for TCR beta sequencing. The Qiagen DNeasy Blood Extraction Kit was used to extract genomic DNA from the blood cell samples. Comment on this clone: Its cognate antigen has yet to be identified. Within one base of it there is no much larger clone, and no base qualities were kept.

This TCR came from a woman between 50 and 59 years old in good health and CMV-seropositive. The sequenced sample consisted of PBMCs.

The CDR3 region has the sequence CASSWGLAGKPSSYEQYF. The sequenced DNA is TGTGCCAGCAGCTGGGGACTAGCGGGAAAACCGAGCTCCTACGAGCAGTACTTC. The V gene is TRBV7-2 and the J gene is TRBJ2-7; TRBD2 matches 13 bases in the middle. The germline V gene specifies SGHTA as CDR1 and FQGNSA as CDR2. V and J are trimmed by 4 bases and 0 bases, and the gene matches miss 9 bases of the junction. The CDR3 goes from the cysteine to the phenylalanine over 18 residues. Only the CDR3 part of the read is kept: 54 bases, read in frame from the first base.